The rows below give T cell receptor beta chains drawn from one sample of a study of glioma-infiltrating T cells. TCRdb passed the multiplex PCR reads through MiXCR, listing each CDR3 protein once. The sample has some 130,000 distinct CDR3 sequences, around a quarter seen once. Specimen: glioma tissue, nonneoplastic brain tissue, or PBMCs (not recorded which). All receptors derive from a human donor with low-grade glioma or glioblastoma, undergoing nonglioma brain surgery, or in good health (not recorded which). CDR3s include the opening cysteine and the closing phenylalanine or tryptophan. A D gene is named only where the DNA matches it firmly. Size values are once, few and many counts, or a class for expanded clones, and some rows have none.

cdr3_nt: TGTGCCGTAAGCGTCGGGATGAATGAAAAACTGTTTTTT; cdr3_aa: CAVSVGMNEKLFF; clone_size: NA; j_call: TRBJ1-4; cdr3_length: 13; v_call: TRBV2; d_call: NA
cdr3_nt: TGTGCCAGCAGCCAAGGGGCAGCCTATGGCTACACCTTC; cdr3_aa: CASSQGAAYGYTF; clone_size: many; j_call: TRBJ1-2; cdr3_length: 13; v_call: TRBV3-1; d_call: NA
cdr3_nt: TGTGCCAGCAGCTTAGCCGGACTTCAAGAGACCCAGTACTTC; cdr3_aa: CASSLAGLQETQYF; clone_size: NA; j_call: TRBJ2-5; cdr3_length: 14; v_call: TRBV7-2; d_call: NA
cdr3_nt: TGTGCCAGCAGTCAAGACCGGGGGTATAATTCACCCCTCCACTTT; cdr3_aa: CASSQDRGYNSPLHF; clone_size: many; j_call: TRBJ1-6; cdr3_length: 15; v_call: TRBV6-1; d_call: NA
cdr3_nt: TGTGCCAGCAGCTTAGGCCAGAGCTCATTTTTTAACTATGGCTACACCTTC; cdr3_aa: CASSLGQSSFFNYGYTF; clone_size: NA; j_call: TRBJ1-2; cdr3_length: 17; v_call: TRBV11-2; d_call: NA
cdr3_nt: TGTGCCACCAGCGGACTCTCTCTCTCCGGGGAGCTGTTTTTT; cdr3_aa: CATSGLSLSGELFF; clone_size: many; j_call: TRBJ2-2; cdr3_length: 14; v_call: TRBV15; d_call: NA
cdr3_nt: TGTGCGAGTGGGGCTACTGCTAATTCACCCCTCCACTTT; cdr3_aa: CASGATANSPLHF; clone_size: many; j_call: TRBJ1-6; cdr3_length: 13; v_call: TRBV2; d_call: NA
cdr3_nt: TGCGCCAGCAGCCTTTGGACTAGCGCGAACACAGATACGCAGTATTTT; cdr3_aa: CASSLWTSANTDTQYF; clone_size: few; j_call: TRBJ2-3; cdr3_length: 16; v_call: TRBV4-1; d_call: TRBD2
cdr3_nt: TGCAGTGCTAGAGATCCGGTTTCCTACAATGAGCAGTTCTTC; cdr3_aa: CSARDPVSYNEQFF; clone_size: few; j_call: TRBJ2-1; cdr3_length: 14; v_call: TRBV20-1; d_call: NA
cdr3_nt: TGTACCATCTGGGGTCCGGGGACAGGGCATAATGAGCAGTTCTTC; cdr3_aa: CTIWGPGTGHNEQFF; clone_size: few; j_call: TRBJ2-1; cdr3_length: 15; v_call: TRBV10-3; d_call: TRBD1
cdr3_nt: TGCAGTGCTAACCAACCCCTGTCGGGAGACCAAGAGACCCAGTACTTC; cdr3_aa: CSANQPLSGDQETQYF; clone_size: many; j_call: TRBJ2-5; cdr3_length: 16; v_call: TRBV20-1; d_call: NA
cdr3_nt: TGTGCTAGTGGTTTGGAAACAGGGGTTCCATCCTACAATGAGCAGTTCTTC; cdr3_aa: CASGLETGVPSYNEQFF; clone_size: NA; j_call: TRBJ2-1; cdr3_length: 17; v_call: TRBV12-5; d_call: TRBD1
cdr3_nt: TGCGCCAGCAGCTGGGGACAGGGTTGGACTGAAGCTCTCTTT; cdr3_aa: CASSWGQGWTEALF; clone_size: NA; j_call: TRBJ1-1; cdr3_length: 14; v_call: TRBV5-1; d_call: TRBD1
cdr3_nt: TGTGCCAGCAGCTCCCGCTCAGCAAGCGGGGGGGCCTTCCCAGATACGCAGTATTTT; cdr3_aa: CASSSRSASGGAFPDTQYF; clone_size: many; j_call: TRBJ2-3; cdr3_length: 19; v_call: TRBV7-8; d_call: TRBD2
cdr3_nt: TGTGCCAGTAGTTGGGGGCGGGACGCTGAAGCTTTCTTT; cdr3_aa: CASSWGRDAEAFF; clone_size: NA; j_call: TRBJ1-1; cdr3_length: 13; v_call: TRBV19; d_call: NA
cdr3_nt: TGCAGTGCCCCAGCCAACGCCGGGACACTGTATGGCTACACCTTC; cdr3_aa: CSAPANAGTLYGYTF; clone_size: many; j_call: TRBJ1-2; cdr3_length: 15; v_call: TRBV20-1; d_call: NA
cdr3_nt: TGTGCCAGCAGTGCCAGGGTGGCGCAGTATTTT; cdr3_aa: CASSARVAQYF; clone_size: NA; j_call: TRBJ2-3; cdr3_length: 11; v_call: TRBV4-2; d_call: NA
cdr3_nt: TGTGCCAGCAGTCTCCCAAGCAGCGGGGCTGGTACGCAGTATTTT; cdr3_aa: CASSLPSSGAGTQYF; clone_size: NA; j_call: TRBJ2-3; cdr3_length: 15; v_call: TRBV6-2/TRBV6-3; d_call: TRBD2
cdr3_nt: TGTGCCAGCAGCTTAGGAAGAAACACCATATATTTT; cdr3_aa: CASSLGRNTIYF; clone_size: NA; j_call: TRBJ1-3; cdr3_length: 12; v_call: TRBV7-2; d_call: NA
cdr3_nt: TGTGCCAGCGGGGACCGGGTGAATGAGCAGTTCTTC; cdr3_aa: CASGDRVNEQFF; clone_size: few; j_call: TRBJ2-1; cdr3_length: 12; v_call: TRBV6-1; d_call: NA
cdr3_nt: TGTGCCAGCAGTGACCGATTAAACACTCACATTTGGGCTTCCACAGATACGCAGTATTTT; cdr3_aa: CASSDRLNTHIWASTDTQYF; clone_size: many; j_call: TRBJ2-3; cdr3_length: 20; v_call: TRBV25-1; d_call: NA
cdr3_nt: TGTGCCAGCAGTGAAACAGGGGGGGATACGCAGTATTTT; cdr3_aa: CASSETGGDTQYF; clone_size: many; j_call: TRBJ2-3; cdr3_length: 13; v_call: TRBV6-1; d_call: TRBD1
cdr3_nt: TGTGCCAGCAGCTTAGAAGCGGCCGCCAATCAGCCCCAGCATTTT; cdr3_aa: CASSLEAAANQPQHF; clone_size: few; j_call: TRBJ1-5; cdr3_length: 15; v_call: TRBV7-2; d_call: NA
cdr3_nt: TGTGCCACCAGAGACGGGCAAGAGACCCAGTACTTC; cdr3_aa: CATRDGQETQYF; clone_size: few; j_call: TRBJ2-5; cdr3_length: 12; v_call: TRBV19; d_call: NA
cdr3_nt: TGTGCTAGCAAGGTCTCTCAGGAGGCGAATGAGCAGTTCTTC; cdr3_aa: CASKVSQEANEQFF; clone_size: NA; j_call: TRBJ2-1; cdr3_length: 14; v_call: TRBV7-7; d_call: NA
cdr3_nt: TGTGCCAGCAGCTATACAGGGGACACTGAAGCTTTCTTT; cdr3_aa: CASSYTGDTEAFF; clone_size: NA; j_call: TRBJ1-1; cdr3_length: 13; v_call: TRBV7-3; d_call: TRBD1
cdr3_nt: TGCAGCGTTTTTACAGATACGCAGTATTTT; cdr3_aa: CSVFTDTQYF; clone_size: NA; j_call: TRBJ2-3; cdr3_length: 10; v_call: TRBV29-1; d_call: NA
cdr3_nt: TGTGCCAGCAGTCCCCGAGTGCAGCGGAAGATCTACAATGAGCAGTTCTTC; cdr3_aa: CASSPRVQRKIYNEQFF; clone_size: NA; j_call: TRBJ2-1; cdr3_length: 17; v_call: TRBV6-1; d_call: NA
cdr3_nt: TGTGCCAGCAGCCCCAGGCGCGGGTCATTCAGGAATTTT; cdr3_aa: CASSPRRGSFRNF; clone_size: many; j_call: TRBJ2-3; cdr3_length: 13; v_call: TRBV7-3; d_call: NA
cdr3_nt: TGTGCCAGCTCTGGACTTCAGCCCCAGCATTTT; cdr3_aa: CASSGLQPQHF; clone_size: NA; j_call: TRBJ1-5; cdr3_length: 11; v_call: TRBV28; d_call: NA
cdr3_nt: TGTGCCAGCAGCTTGGTGCCGGTAGATTTATCTGGCTACACCTTC; cdr3_aa: CASSLVPVDLSGYTF; clone_size: NA; j_call: TRBJ1-2; cdr3_length: 15; v_call: TRBV5-5; d_call: NA
cdr3_nt: TGTGCCAGCAGCTTCGGGACAGGGGTCAATGAGCAGTTCTTC; cdr3_aa: CASSFGTGVNEQFF; clone_size: few; j_call: TRBJ2-1; cdr3_length: 14; v_call: TRBV7-2; d_call: TRBD1
cdr3_nt: TGTGCCAGCAGTGATCCGGGGGGGGTTACTAGCGGTATAAGATATACGCAGTATTTT; cdr3_aa: CASSDPGGVTSGIRYTQYF; clone_size: NA; j_call: TRBJ2-3; cdr3_length: 19; v_call: TRBV24-1; d_call: TRBD2
cdr3_nt: TGTGCCAGCAGCCAAGTTGGGGACACCATATATTTT; cdr3_aa: CASSQVGDTIYF; clone_size: NA; j_call: TRBJ1-3; cdr3_length: 12; v_call: TRBV3-1; d_call: NA
cdr3_nt: TGCGCCAGCAGCCAAGTGGACACTCCTAATGAAAAACTGTTTTTT; cdr3_aa: CASSQVDTPNEKLFF; clone_size: few; j_call: TRBJ1-4; cdr3_length: 15; v_call: TRBV4-1; d_call: NA
cdr3_nt: TGTGCCAGCAGGAGACCGACAGGGGGCCATTCACCCCTCCACTTT; cdr3_aa: CASRRPTGGHSPLHF; clone_size: few; j_call: TRBJ1-6; cdr3_length: 15; v_call: TRBV6-1; d_call: TRBD1
cdr3_nt: TGTGCCAGCACCGGGACTAGCGGGGGTCCGACCCAGTACTTC; cdr3_aa: CASTGTSGGPTQYF; clone_size: NA; j_call: TRBJ2-5; cdr3_length: 14; v_call: TRBV12-3/TRBV12-4; d_call: TRBD2
cdr3_nt: TGCAGTGCTAGTCGGCAGCTCCAAGAGACCCAGTACTTC; cdr3_aa: CSASRQLQETQYF; clone_size: many; j_call: TRBJ2-5; cdr3_length: 13; v_call: TRBV20-1; d_call: NA
cdr3_nt: TGTGCCAGCAGCTTAGGATGGGGCGGAAGCGGGCCCCAGCATTTT; cdr3_aa: CASSLGWGGSGPQHF; clone_size: NA; j_call: TRBJ1-5; cdr3_length: 15; v_call: TRBV7-2; d_call: NA
cdr3_nt: TGTGCCAGCAGTTACCGAGGCAGGAAAGGGGGCCGTACTAATGAAAAACTGTTTTTT; cdr3_aa: CASSYRGRKGGRTNEKLFF; clone_size: few; j_call: TRBJ1-4; cdr3_length: 19; v_call: TRBV6-2/TRBV6-3; d_call: TRBD1
cdr3_nt: TGCAGTGCTAGTGAGGGTCATAGCAATCAGCCCCAGCATTTT; cdr3_aa: CSASEGHSNQPQHF; clone_size: many; j_call: TRBJ1-5; cdr3_length: 14; v_call: TRBV20-1; d_call: NA
cdr3_nt: TGTGCCAGCAGCTTAGGGGAATACTGGACTAGCTCCTACAATGAGCAGTTCTTC; cdr3_aa: CASSLGEYWTSSYNEQFF; clone_size: many; j_call: TRBJ2-1; cdr3_length: 18; v_call: TRBV7-2; d_call: TRBD2
cdr3_nt: TGTGCCAGCAGTTTGCCTTCGGAGACCCAGTACTTC; cdr3_aa: CASSLPSETQYF; clone_size: many; j_call: TRBJ2-5; cdr3_length: 12; v_call: TRBV28; d_call: NA
cdr3_nt: TGCGCCAGCAGCTCACCAGACGGTGGGGATACGCAGTATTTT; cdr3_aa: CASSSPDGGDTQYF; clone_size: NA; j_call: TRBJ2-3; cdr3_length: 14; v_call: TRBV5-1; d_call: NA
cdr3_nt: TGTGCCAGTACCCCAAACAGGGAAGCGGGTTCTCTCGGCAATGAGCAGTTCTTC; cdr3_aa: CASTPNREAGSLGNEQFF; clone_size: many; j_call: TRBJ2-1; cdr3_length: 18; v_call: TRBV19; d_call: NA
cdr3_nt: TGCGCCAGCAGCCAACGCCGGACTAGCGGGAGTAACTACAATGAGCAGTTCTTC; cdr3_aa: CASSQRRTSGSNYNEQFF; clone_size: few; j_call: TRBJ2-1; cdr3_length: 18; v_call: TRBV4-1; d_call: TRBD2
cdr3_nt: TGTGCCAGCAGCCTGGGGTGGGCTGAAGCTTTCTTT; cdr3_aa: CASSLGWAEAFF; clone_size: NA; j_call: TRBJ1-1; cdr3_length: 12; v_call: TRBV7-2; d_call: NA
cdr3_nt: TGTGCCAGCAGCCCGGACAGCAAGTTGAACACTGAAGCTTTCTTT; cdr3_aa: CASSPDSKLNTEAFF; clone_size: few; j_call: TRBJ1-1; cdr3_length: 15; v_call: TRBV5-4; d_call: NA
cdr3_nt: TGTGCCAGCAGTCTCAGGGTCGTTAACACTGAAGCTTTCTTT; cdr3_aa: CASSLRVVNTEAFF; clone_size: NA; j_call: TRBJ1-1; cdr3_length: 14; v_call: TRBV3-1; d_call: NA